This is a list of T cell receptor beta chains from one sample in a study of blood T cells in healthy people across ages. TCRdb analysed the 5' RACE reads with MiXCR anew, one entry per CDR3 protein. The table records about 770,000 distinct CDR3 sequences, 40% to 50% of them present only once. Sequencing was performed on blood. These receptors all stem from a man aged 55-75 years in good health. The CDR3 runs from the conserved cysteine through the conserved F or W. The order of the fields is clone size, J gene, V gene, D gene, CDR3 protein, CDR3 DNA. The D gene is left open where the match is weak. Only some rows state a clone size, as once, few, many or a class for expanded clones.

.,TRBJ2-7,TRBV28,TRBD1,CASSSGTGFITYNEQYF,TGTGCCAGCAGTTCCGGGACAGGCTTCATTACCTACAATGAGCAGTACTTC
.,TRBJ1-4,TRBV4-2,.,CSSSPEGTSSTNEKLFF,TGTTCCAGCAGCCCAGAGGGCACCTCCTCAACTAATGAAAAACTGTTTTTT
.,TRBJ2-2,TRBV6-5,.,CASRTGTPTGELFF,TGTGCCAGCAGAACCGGGACCCCCACCGGGGAGCTGTTTTTT
few,TRBJ2-3,TRBV6-6,.,CASSWSAEVTQYF,TGTGCCAGCAGTTGGTCAGCCGAGGTTACGCAGTATTTT
.,TRBJ2-7,TRBV27,TRBD2,CASSLSPSGGYYEQYF,TGTGCCAGCAGTTTATCCCCAAGCGGGGGTTATTACGAGCAGTACTTC
.,TRBJ1-2,TRBV20-1,.,CSAPVIVAGDYGYTF,TGCAGTGCTCCCGTCATTGTCGCCGGCGACTATGGCTACACCTTC
few,TRBJ2-7,TRBV20-1,TRBD2,CSARGGAGGRRDEQYF,TGCAGTGCTAGAGGGGGTGCGGGGGGACGTCGGGACGAGCAGTACTTC
many,TRBJ2-1,TRBV4-1,.,CASTGWGSYNEQFF,TGCGCCAGCACCGGGTGGGGCTCCTACAATGAGCAGTTCTTC
.,TRBJ2-3,TRBV20-1,.,CSARAGTDTQYF,TGCAGTGCTAGAGCGGGCACAGATACGCAGTATTTT
.,TRBJ1-2,TRBV29-1,.,CRSGGRDYGYTF,TGCCGCTCCGGGGGGCGCGACTATGGCTACACCTTC
.,TRBJ2-7,TRBV6-5,.,CASSPGRGLSYEQYF,TGTGCCAGCAGTCCCGGCAGGGGACTCTCCTACGAGCAGTACTTC
.,TRBJ1-2,TRBV13,.,CASEWGKDSAWGYTF,TGTGCCAGCGAGTGGGGAAAAGACAGTGCCTGGGGCTACACCTTC
.,TRBJ1-5,TRBV20-1,TRBD1,CSVDRGPNQPQHF,TGCAGTGTAGACAGGGGGCCCAATCAGCCCCAGCATTTT
.,TRBJ2-7,TRBV20-1,TRBD1,CSARDRTGTYYEQYF,TGCAGTGCTAGAGATCGGACAGGGACATACTACGAGCAGTACTTC
few,TRBJ2-7,TRBV13,.,CASSRTGQKYEQYF,TGTGCCAGCAGCCGAACCGGACAGAAATACGAGCAGTACTTC
.,TRBJ2-7,TRBV6-2/TRBV6-3,.,CASRLTGNYEQYF,TGTGCCAGCAGGTTGACAGGAAACTACGAGCAGTACTTC
.,TRBJ2-1,TRBV6-1,.,CASATGTSSYEQFF,TGTGCCAGCGCTACCGGGACATCCTCCTACGAGCAGTTCTTC
.,TRBJ2-1,TRBV20-1,.,CSAREGHRAGEQFF,TGCAGTGCTAGAGAGGGCCACCGGGCGGGTGAGCAGTTCTTC
.,TRBJ2-7,TRBV2,.,CASSEGHASSYEQYF,TGTGCCAGCAGTGAAGGGCACGCAAGCTCCTACGAGCAGTACTTC
.,TRBJ2-5,TRBV20-1,.,CSARDPAGREQYF,TGCAGTGCTAGAGATCCCGCAGGCAGGGAGCAGTACTTC
.,TRBJ2-1,TRBV12-3/TRBV12-4,.,CATTLGPPSYNEQFF,TGTGCCACCACCTTGGGGCCACCCTCCTACAATGAGCAGTTCTTC
few,TRBJ2-4,TRBV5-1,TRBD1,CASSLDRGRDIQYF,TGCGCCAGCAGCTTGGACAGGGGGCGCGACATTCAGTACTTC
.,TRBJ1-2,TRBV7-2,.,CASSLGDRAPGYGYTF,TGTGCCAGCAGCTTAGGGGATCGTGCTCCTGGCTATGGCTACACCTTC
.,TRBJ2-3,TRBV18,.,CASSPETLRDTQYF,TGTGCCAGCTCACCAGAAACGTTAAGGGATACGCAGTATTTT
once,TRBJ2-5,TRBV11-2,.,CASSLVGGLLVGFSEQHF,TGTGCCAGCAGCTTAGTCGGTGGCTTACTAGTGGGGTTTTCCGAGCAGCACTTC
once,TRBJ2-7,TRBV28,.,CASSWGNQGRYEQYF,TGTGCCAGCAGTTGGGGGAATCAGGGGAGGTACGAGCAGTACTTC
.,TRBJ2-6,TRBV27,.,CASSLGPNVLTF,TGTGCCAGCAGTCTGGGGCCTAACGTCCTGACTTTC
.,TRBJ2-5,TRBV3-1,.,CASSHRRNEQYF,TGTGCCAGCAGCCATAGAAGAAATGAGCAGTACTTC
few,TRBJ2-1,TRBV5-1,TRBD2,CASSPLASGGAGEQFF,TGCGCCAGCAGCCCGCTCGCTAGCGGGGGGGCCGGTGAGCAGTTCTTC
.,TRBJ2-3,TRBV6-2/TRBV6-3,TRBD2,CASKPAGGPDTQYF,TGTGCCAGCAAACCAGCGGGGGGGCCAGATACGCAGTATTTT
few,TRBJ2-3,TRBV18,TRBD2,CASTTWGLAADTQYF,TGTGCCAGCACGACCTGGGGACTAGCAGCAGATACGCAGTATTTT
.,TRBJ2-7,TRBV11-2,.,CASSLAGRRYEQYF,TGTGCCAGCAGTTTAGCCGGACGGAGATACGAGCAGTACTTC
many,TRBJ2-5,TRBV29-1,TRBD2,CSVAGLAGGYQETQYF,TGCAGCGTAGCGGGACTAGCGGGGGGTTATCAAGAGACCCAGTACTTC
once,TRBJ1-5,TRBV6-2/TRBV6-3,.,CASSTFGNQPQHF,TGTGCCAGCAGCACCTTTGGGAATCAGCCCCAGCATTTT
.,TRBJ2-3,TRBV4-3,.,CASSQAAADTNTQYF,TGCGCCAGCAGCCAGGCGGCGGCAGACACAAATACGCAGTATTTT
.,TRBJ1-1,TRBV29-1,.,CSAHDTMNTEAFF,TGCAGCGCTCATGACACCATGAACACTGAAGCTTTCTTT
.,TRBJ2-7,TRBV12-3/TRBV12-4,TRBD1,CASSLSGQPSYEQYF,TGTGCCAGCAGTTTATCGGGACAGCCCTCATACGAGCAGTACTTC
few,TRBJ2-4,TRBV15,TRBD1,CATSSKQGNEVKNIQYF,TGTGCCACCAGCAGCAAACAGGGGAATGAGGTCAAAAACATTCAGTACTTC
.,TRBJ2-2,TRBV4-3,.,CASSQDQGTANTGELFF,TGCGCCAGCAGCCAAGACCAAGGGACTGCGAACACCGGGGAGCTGTTTTTT
.,TRBJ2-3,TRBV7-2,TRBD2,CASSPYYSLAGVTDTQYF,TGTGCCAGCAGCCCATACTACTCTCTAGCGGGGGTTACAGATACGCAGTATTTT
.,TRBJ1-5,TRBV21-1,.,CASSSHHQWDRVGWRPQHF,TGTGCCAGCAGCTCCCACCATCAGTGGGACAGGGTAGGTTGGCGGCCCCAGCATTTT
.,TRBJ1-4,TRBV7-2,.,CASSPGGWDEKLFF,TGTGCCAGCTCCCCCGGGGGCTGGGATGAAAAACTGTTTTTT
.,TRBJ2-2,TRBV20-1,TRBD1,CSARDRQGADTGELFF,TGCAGTGCTAGAGATAGGCAGGGGGCCGACACCGGGGAGCTGTTTTTT